This entry concerns a single T cell receptor beta chain. As yet, its antigen is unknown. Sorting separated CD25+CD127- cells from the CD4+ cells of 4 to 6 patients. Punch biopsies of lesional scalp, plus peripheral blood, were taken from alopecia areata patients. The source of the sample is a study of CD8+ T cells in alopecia areata. Study results and caveats: Sequence data from scalp samples additionally include resident alphabeta T cells of normal skin.

From germline, CDR1 is WSHSY and CDR2 SAAADI. The CDR3 has 13 residues. V shed 2 bases and J shed 4 bases, with 8 bases lying between them. cDNA prepared by RNA extraction and subsequent reverse transcription served as the template for sequencing. TCRdb's table, derived via immunoSEQ multiplex PCR, lists solely in-frame clones and lacks some. The table includes roughly 13,000 clones, over 50% detected once. The specimen sequenced was CD4+ Tregs sorted from blood. The clonotype originates from a human donor with alopecia areata. This chain links TRBV10-2 with TRBJ1-1; TRBD1 might be the D (6 bases). CDR3 loop: CASSETGITEAFF. The CDR3 nucleotides read TGCGCCAGCAGTGAGACAGGGATCACTGAAGCTTTCTTT.